What follows are 14 T cell receptor beta chains derived from one specimen sequenced in a study of T cell responses to AZD1222 COVID-19 vaccine. Clones were sequenced by immunoSEQ multiplex PCR, and TCRdb holds only the in-frame ones, with some missing. This table holds around 77,000 clones, over 75% found once. Sequenced material: peripheral blood, taken on day 0 of AZD1222 vaccination. These TCRs come from an adult in good health.

The rearrangement uses TRBV6-5 and TRBJ1-2; D is undetermined. CDR1 is MNHEY and CDR2 is SVGAGI in the germline V gene. The CDR3 covers 11 residues. V dropped 8 bases and J dropped 4 bases, with 8 bases sitting between them. The CDR3 DNA reads as TGTGCCAGCGGAGACGGCTATGGCTACACCTTC. This sequence encodes CASGDGYGYTF.

About this clone itself: The same CDR3 is also encoded by other DNA sequences in this sample. The chain carries TRBV2 and TRBJ1-5; D is perhaps TRBD1 (5 bases). V was clipped by 4 bases and J by 2 bases, with 9 bases between them. CDR1 and CDR2 from the germline V gene are SNHLY and FYNNEI. The length of the CDR3 is 14 residues. The CDR3 protein is CASSGTGGNQPQHF. The CDR3 nucleotides read TGTGCCAGCAGTGGTACAGGAGGCAATCAGCCCCAGCATTTT.

This clone appeared a few times. The rearrangement links TRBV5-4 to TRBJ2-1; the D is unclear. Per germline, CDR1 SGHNT and CDR2 YYREEE (reference sequence). CDR3 length equals 13 residues. Trimming stripped 5 bases from V and 6 bases from J, with 12 bases between. The CDR3 spells CASRAPNTNEQFF. The CDR3 DNA is TGTGCCAGCAGGGCCCCTAACACCAATGAGCAGTTCTTC.

This rearrangement joins TRBV5-1 to TRBJ2-7; 10 bases are a match to TRBD1. Germline assignment: CDR1 SGHRS and CDR2 YFSETQ. This CDR3 region has 17 residues. V lost 0 bases, J lost 2 bases, and 8 bases stayed unmatched. The CDR3, as DNA: TGCGCCAGCAGCTTGGTCAGGTCAGGGACAGGGGCCTACGAGCAGTACTTC. It specifies CASSLVRSGTGAYEQYF.

This clone was recorded a few times. The chain uses TRBV7-9 and TRBJ2-7, with D perhaps matching TRBD2 (6 bases). Germline loops: CDR1 SEHNR, CDR2 FQNEAQ (reference sequence). With 5 bases removed from V and 4 bases from J, the gap between germline ends came to 12 bases. This CDR3 contains 13 residues. The CDR3 bases are TGTGCCAGCAGCCCCGGGGGATTGTACGAGCAGTACTTC. It specifies CASSPGGLYEQYF.

The gene calls are TRBV10-3 and TRBJ2-2, with D possibly being TRBD1 (6 bases). The V and J ends lost 5 bases and 7 bases respectively, with 14 bases between them. The CDR3 length is 14 residues. CDR1 ENHRY and CDR2 SYGVKD come from the germline V gene. As DNA, the CDR3 is TGTGCCATCAGTCTAGGGGGACGAGGCGGGGAGCTGTTTTTT. As protein: CAISLGGRGGELFF.

The chain combines TRBV28 with TRBJ1-3; no definite D call. Germline V CDR1 and CDR2: MDHEN, SYDVKM. V lost 7 bases and J 4 bases, leaving 14 bases between the germline ends. CDR3 size: 14 residues. CDR3 sequence reads: CASNGRALGNTIYF. In nucleotides, the CDR3 is TGTGCCAGCAACGGGAGGGCCCTGGGAAACACCATATATTTT.

The chain is built from TRBV7-8 and TRBJ1-4, with a possible D match to TRBD1 (5 bases). Germline V gene lookup returns CDR1 SGHVS and CDR2 FQNEAQ. The CDR3 consists of 16 residues. V lost 2 bases and J lost 0, with 10 bases in between. CDR3 region: CASSLRRGSTNEKLFF. The CDR3, as DNA: TGTGCCAGCAGCTTACGGAGGGGTTCAACTAATGAAAAACTGTTTTTT.

The CDR3 DNA follows: TGTGCCAGCAGTCAAGGGACACAAGATGAAAAACTGTTTTTT. Its translation is CASSQGTQDEKLFF. The rearrangement joins TRBV7-9 to TRBJ1-4; tentative D call: TRBD1 (6 bases). The germline gives CDR1 SEHNR, CDR2 FQNEAQ (reference sequence). V dropped 6 bases and J dropped 6 bases, with 14 bases sitting between them. CDR3 size: 14 residues. Full variable domain (rest looked up from reference TRBV7-9 and TRBJ1-4): DTGVSQNPRHKITKRGQNVTFRCDPISEHNRLYWYRQTLGQGPEFLTYFQNEAQLEKSRLLSDRFSAERPKGSFSTLEIQRTEQGDSAMYLCASSQGTQDEKLFFGSGTQLSVL.

This clone was detected only once. J is TRBJ2-7 and V is TRBV7-9; D possibly corresponds to TRBD1 (6 bases). Per the germline V gene, CDR1 is SEHNR and CDR2 is FQNEAQ (reference sequence). CDR3 length: 16 residues. Trimming shortened V by 5 bases and J by 6 bases, and 23 bases separated the two germline ends. This CDR3 is CASSPRTAGDYSEQYF. The CDR3 coding sequence is TGTGCCAGCAGCCCCCGTACGGCAGGGGATTATTCCGAGCAGTACTTC.

This clone was observed once. CDR3 in amino acids: CASSPGLGGIVAQPQHF. The CDR3 DNA reads TGTGCCAGCAGTCCTGGGCTTGGGGGGATCGTGGCCCAGCCCCAGCATTTT. J is TRBJ1-5 and V is TRBV2; possibly TRBD1 for D (5 bases). Germline V gives CDR1 SNHLY, CDR2 FYNNEI. CDR3 length: 17 amino acids. V was clipped by 5 bases and J by 7 bases, with 24 bases between them.

CDR3 nucleotides: TGTGCCAGCAGTTATGGCGTAGATACGCAGTATTTT. Translating it yields CASSYGVDTQYF. The chain carries TRBV2 and TRBJ2-3; no definite D call. The CDR3 runs 12 residues. The V end lost 5 bases, the J end lost 5 bases, and 8 bases lay between the germline ends. The germline CDR1 and CDR2 sequences are SNHLY and FYNNEI.

The rearrangement links TRBV7-2 to TRBJ2-7; TRBD1 matches at 8 bases. V was pared by 1 base and J by 7 bases, with 6 bases of the junction left unmatched. Germline CDR1 and CDR2: SGHTA and FQGNSA. This CDR3 has 14 amino acids. The CDR3 here is CASSLDRGAEEQYF. The CDR3 DNA reads as TGTGCCAGCAGCTTAGACAGGGGGGCGGAGGAGCAGTACTTC.

The chain is built from TRBV21-1 and TRBJ1-2. TRBV21-1 is tagged as a pseudogene. The CDR3 totals 18 residues. CDR3 nucleotide sequence: TGTGCCAGCAGCAAAGGATGTATAGAGAGGGAGGGGGGTTATGGCTACACCTTC. This encodes CASSKGCIEREGGYGYTF.